This T cell receptor beta chain was documented in a study of CD8 T cells in Susac syndrome (dated by TCRdb to between 2018 and 2020). Study-wide context: Of the Susac syndrome patients who were sequenced, eight were in clinical remission while roughly six had clinically active disease. At blood withdrawal, Susac syndrome patients were either therapy-naive, taking corticosteroids (in some cases with IVIg as well), or taking IVIg alone. Repertoire sequencing was used to test whether CD8+ T cell activation and differentiation in Susac syndrome was antigen driven.

As concerns this clonotype: Its antigen remains undetermined. Base-call qualities are not available, and no considerably larger clone is one nucleotide away.

Overall results and qualifications from the work: The study acknowledged that relatively few individuals were included in the TCR sequencing and HLA analysis. In the CD4+ T cell repertoire of Susac syndrome patients, clonal expansion was not detected.

V gives up 5 bases and J gives up 2 bases, and the segment between their germline ends measures 15 bases. Sequences SEHNR (CDR1) and FQNEAQ (CDR2) are obtained from the germline V gene (reference sequence). Spanning cysteine to phenylalanine, the CDR3 consists of 15 amino acids. Only CDR3 DNA remains: 45 bases, in frame from the first base. RNA was extracted using the RNeasy kit, and roughly 0.5 to 1 ug of the RNA was reverse transcribed with random hexamers. The immunoSEQ multiplex PCR assay, covering 54 Vbeta and 13 Jbeta segments, was used to amplify TCR beta CDR3 regions. To correct PCR amplification bias, a synthetic template baseline was used for both primer optimization and computational correction. The original methods were these. Reads were annotated to V, D and J genes per IMGT and analyzed with immunoSEQ Analyzer, keeping only productive sequences. Clonality was calculated as one minus the Shannon entropy normalized by log2 of the number of productive unique sequences. Public and private clones were assessed among the 100 most prevalent clones of each patient and control. Clones were defined as Susac-specific when absent from the healthy and MS cohorts, from 1052 published viral clones and from other ImmuneACCESS disease sequences. TCRdb reran the public reads through fastp at Q25 and MiXCR, keeping productive beta chains. Here each entry gathers all rows of one CDR3 protein and keeps the most common genes and DNA. TCRdb's processing, not the study's, gives the V and J calls here. The sample yields some 240,000 distinct CDR3 sequences; 90% to 96% were counted once. Together, the top ten hold under 0.12% of the sample.

Peripheral blood CD8+ and CD4+ T cells from healthy donors, Susac syndrome patients and multiple sclerosis patients were profiled using high-throughput TCR beta sequencing. Recently defined diagnostic criteria for definite or probable disease were met by the Susac syndrome patients. CD8+ TEMRA cells were enriched by FACS, while bulk CD8+ and CD4+ T cells were purified by magnetic negative isolation. Blood was drawn into EDTA tubes, processed within 24 hours, and PBMCs were isolated by density gradient centrifugation. PBMCs intended for TCR sequencing were cryopreserved in liquid nitrogen and were subsequently thawed in a 37 degrees C water bath. The sorted or isolated CD4+, CD8+ and CD8+ TEMRA cells reached a purity of at least 90%.

The clonotype originates from a human donor with Susac syndrome. The sequenced sample was CD4+ T cells from PBMCs. The rearranged segments are TRBV7-9 and TRBJ1-1, and the D gene may be TRBD1, 6 bases matching. The DNA sequence follows: TGTGCCAGCAGCACCGGACAGAATCATAACACTGAAGCTTTCTTT. It specifies CASSTGQNHNTEAFF.